These 16 T cell receptor beta chains share one sample of origin, sequenced in a study of neoadjuvant nivolumab and ipilimumab in lung cancer. The repertoire was sequenced with immunoSEQ multiplex PCR; TCRdb's copy has only in-frame clones and lacks some. The data show 30,000 to 45,000 clones, roughly 89% seen once. The sample here was peripheral blood, taken before neoadjuvant nivolumab, alone or with ipilimumab. Every receptor here comes from an adult with non-small cell lung cancer.

J is TRBJ2-2 and V is TRBV2, with 11 bases matching TRBD2. The CDR3 runs 17 residues. Per the germline V gene, CDR1 is SNHLY and CDR2 is FYNNEI. V was pared by 7 bases and J by 6 bases, with 13 bases of the junction left unmatched. The CDR3 region is CASKDRGGTSGPGELFF. In DNA, the CDR3 is TGTGCCAGCAAGGACAGGGGTGGGACTAGCGGTCCCGGGGAGCTGTTTTTT.

This clone has just one count. V gene TRBV9 combines with J gene TRBJ2-3; D unclear. Per germline, CDR1 SGDLS and CDR2 YYNGEE. There are 13 residues in the CDR3. V lost 4 bases, J lost 5 bases, and 11 bases lay in between. The CDR3 DNA reads TGTGCCAGCAGCTATCTGGGCGGAGATACGCAGTATTTT. It specifies CASSYLGGDTQYF.

V is TRBV6-6 and J is TRBJ1-2; D gene ambiguous. The CDR3 is made up of 10 amino acids. In germline, CDR1 is MNHNY, CDR2 SVGAGI (reference sequence). Between the trimmed V and J ends, which lost 5 bases and 7 bases, there was a span of 5 bases. CDR3 in amino acids: CASSTTGYTF. Here the CDR3 DNA reads TGTGCCAGCAGTACAACTGGCTACACCTTC.

The chain employs TRBV6-1 and TRBJ2-7; 9 nucleotides match TRBD1. Germline assignment: CDR1 MNHNS and CDR2 SASEGT. V lost 4 bases and J lost 5; bases outside the gene matches: 6. The CDR3 contains 14 residues. The CDR3 reads CASSVSGQGDEQYF. CDR3 nucleotide sequence: TGTGCCAGCAGTGTGTCGGGACAGGGAGACGAGCAGTACTTC.

The rearrangement joins TRBV6-1 to TRBJ2-7; 7 bases line up with TRBD1. Germline V CDR1 and CDR2: MNHNS, SASEGT. The CDR3 covers 15 residues. The junction had 12 bases not matched to a gene; V was cut back by 6 bases and J by 4 bases. Written as DNA, the CDR3 is TGTGCCAGCAGGGTACGACAGGGTGAGGAGTACGAGCAGTACTTC. Residues: CASRVRQGEEYEQYF.

The CDR3 coding sequence is TGTGCCAGCAGCGACCTAACCGGGACAAGAGAGGATGGCTACACCTTC. Protein sequence: CASSDLTGTREDGYTF. This chain joins TRBV7-8 and TRBJ1-2, with D possibly being TRBD1 (6 bases). The CDR3 has 16 amino acids. The germline CDR1 and CDR2 sequences are SGHVS and FQNEAQ. With 5 bases removed from V and 6 bases from J, the gap between germline ends came to 22 bases.

This clone was picked up one time. The rearrangement uses TRBV6-1 and TRBJ2-7, with TRBD2 matching over 7 bases. J was trimmed by 6 bases and V by 4 bases; bases with no gene match: 3. This CDR3 comprises 12 residues. Germline V gene lookup returns CDR1 MNHNS and CDR2 SASEGT. The CDR3 nucleotides read TGTGCCAGCAGTGCCCGGGGGGTCGAGCAGTACTTC. Its protein product is CASSARGVEQYF.

The DNA of the CDR3 is TGTGCCAGCAGTTATCCCAACGAGCAGTACTTC. Translating gives CASSYPNEQYF. This chain joins TRBV6-9 and TRBJ2-7; no clear D. V lost 2 bases, J lost 5 bases, and 4 bases lay in between. The CDR3 covers 11 residues. Germline lookup yields CDR1 MNHGY and CDR2 SVAAGI.

The gene calls are TRBV6-5 and TRBJ1-4; a possible D gene is TRBD1 (6 bases). The CDR3 is made up of 14 amino acids. Germline-derived CDR1 and CDR2 are MNHEY and SVGAGI. The V and J ends lost 1 base and 5 bases respectively, with 8 bases between them. The CDR3 coding sequence is TGTGCCAGCAGTTACTTGCAGGGGAATGAAAAACTGTTTTTT. This encodes CASSYLQGNEKLFF.

The V gene is TRBV14, the J gene TRBJ1-1; D unresolved. The CDR3 spans 13 residues. V was cut by 1 base and J by 4 bases, with 7 bases left in between. Germline lookup yields CDR1 SGHDN and CDR2 FVKESK. As DNA, the CDR3 is TGTGCCAGCAGCCAAGTACGGACCACTGAAGCTTTCTTT. The encoded protein is CASSQVRTTEAFF.

The gene calls are TRBV9 and TRBJ1-1; 9 bases line up with TRBD1. The trim removed 4 bases at V and 0 bases at J, leaving 4 bases unmatched. The CDR3 spans 15 residues. Germline V lookup: CDR1 SGDLS, CDR2 YYNGEE. Here the CDR3 DNA reads TGTGCCAGCAGCACCCGGACAGGGGTGAACACTGAAGCTTTCTTT. It specifies CASSTRTGVNTEAFF.

The chain joins TRBV13 to TRBJ2-7; perhaps TRBD1 as D (6 bases). The V gene lost 2 bases and the J gene lost 0 bases, with 20 bases spanning the gap. The CDR3 totals 18 residues. Germline assignment: CDR1 PRHDT and CDR2 FYEKMQ (reference sequence). The CDR3 here is CASSLKGVYRESSYEQYF. The CDR3 DNA is TGTGCCAGCAGCTTAAAGGGAGTCTACAGGGAGAGCTCCTACGAGCAGTACTTC.

The chain couples TRBV15 to TRBJ2-2, with 10 bases that match TRBD2. This CDR3 contains 18 residues. Germline V CDR1 and CDR2: LNHNV, YYDKDF (reference sequence). V shed 0 bases, J shed 8 bases, and the junction held 12 bases outside the gene matches. The CDR3 loop is CATSRDLSLAGVLGELFF. The CDR3 DNA is TGTGCCACCAGCAGAGACCTGAGCCTAGCGGGAGTTTTGGGGGAGCTGTTTTTT.

The rearrangement uses TRBV6-5 and TRBJ1-5; tentative D call: TRBD1 (5 bases). The CDR3 extends over 13 amino acids. Between the trimmed V and J ends, which lost 5 bases and 3 bases, there was a span of 8 bases. Looked up from germline, CDR1 is MNHEY and CDR2 is SVGAGI. As DNA, the CDR3 is TGTGCCAGCAGTGACAGCCCCAATCAGCCCCAGCATTTT. Translating gives CASSDSPNQPQHF.

The chain joins TRBV19 to TRBJ2-2; D is ambiguous. Trimming left V 2 bases short and J 4 bases short, with 5 bases between. Germline V lookup: CDR1 LNHDA, CDR2 SQIVND (reference sequence). CDR3 length equals 13 residues. Here the CDR3 reads CASSIKVTGELFF. DNA for the CDR3: TGTGCCAGTAGTATAAAGGTCACCGGGGAGCTGTTTTTT.

In its sample, this clone is medium-sized. The chain carries TRBV6-5 and TRBJ1-2; D remains ambiguous. The CDR3 consists of 13 residues. V was trimmed by 6 bases and J by 5 bases, leaving 13 bases between them. The germline gives CDR1 MNHEY, CDR2 SVGAGI. CDR3 region: CASSLDSFYGYTF. The CDR3 coding sequence is TGTGCCAGCAGCCTCGATTCCTTTTATGGCTACACCTTC.